This T cell receptor (beta chain) was sequenced during a study of shared clonotypes between healthy human individuals. Trimming cost V 5 bases and J 1 base, with 11 bases left between them. The CDR3 spans 14 residues. CDR1 is MNHEY and CDR2 is SVGAGI in the germline V gene. Points on this clone: This sample includes further DNA sequences coding for the same CDR3.

Data came from immunoSEQ multiplex PCR; TCRdb stores just in-frame clones and leaves some out. The table has some 2,000,000 clones, around 95% seen once. This receptor was obtained from a man aged 18 to 35 in good health. The gene calls are TRBV6-5 and TRBJ2-5; D perhaps matches TRBD1 (5 bases). The sample consisted of naive CD4+ T cells sorted from blood. Regarding subset: CD45RA+ positively selected. CDR3 residues: CASSAGRIQETQYF. The CDR3, as DNA: TGTGCCAGCAGTGCAGGGCGAATCCAAGAGACCCAGTACTTC.